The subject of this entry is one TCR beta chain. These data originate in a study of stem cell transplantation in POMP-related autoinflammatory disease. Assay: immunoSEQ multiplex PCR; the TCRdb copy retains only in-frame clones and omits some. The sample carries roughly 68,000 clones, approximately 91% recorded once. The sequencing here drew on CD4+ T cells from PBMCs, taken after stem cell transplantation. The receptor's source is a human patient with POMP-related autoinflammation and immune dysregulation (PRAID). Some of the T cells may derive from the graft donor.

In nucleotides, the CDR3 is TGTGCCAGCTACGGGAACGGAGAGACCCAGTACTTC. This sequence encodes CASYGNGETQYF. The V call is TRBV6-5, the J call TRBJ2-5, with D perhaps TRBD2 (5 bases). CDR1 and CDR2 from the germline V gene are MNHEY and SVGAGI. The ends were cut back, 8 bases at V and 4 bases at J, with 11 bases in the middle. The CDR3 totals 12 residues.